The rows below give T cell receptor beta chains drawn from one sample of a study of cytomegalovirus exposure and HLA in healthy donors. This table comes from immunoSEQ multiplex PCR, and its TCRdb copy is limited to in-frame clones, with some not included. The table includes approximately 160,000 clones, around 80% detected once. Sequencing used PBMCs. These receptors all come from a woman between 35 and 50 years old in good health and CMV-seronegative. The CDR3 runs from the conserved cysteine through the conserved F or W. D genes are given only for firm matches. The listing skips clone size in some rows; elsewhere it reads once, few, many or a size class.

TRBV2	14	.	.	TRBJ2-5	TGTGCCAGCAGTGGTCAGGTAGAAAAAGAGACCCAGTACTTC	CASSGQVEKETQYF
TRBV10-3	14	TRBD2	.	TRBJ2-3	TGTGCCATCAGCTTAGCGGGTAGCACAGATACGCAGTATTTT	CAISLAGSTDTQYF
TRBV5-8	15	.	few	TRBJ1-4	TGTGCCAGCAGCTTGGGACAGGCAACTAATGAAAAACTGTTTTTT	CASSLGQATNEKLFF
TRBV7-9	16	TRBD2	.	TRBJ2-1	TGTGCCAGCAGCTTAGGGTCTGCGGGAGGAAACAATGAGCAGTTCTTC	CASSLGSAGGNNEQFF
TRBV4-1	16	.	.	TRBJ2-3	TGCGCCAGCAGCCAAGCATATTTGATAGGCACAGATACGCAGTATTTT	CASSQAYLIGTDTQYF
TRBV30	12	.	.	TRBJ1-1	TGTGCCTGGAGTGGAGGTCCGGGTGAAGCTTTCTTT	CAWSGGPGEAFF
TRBV7-9	16	TRBD1	.	TRBJ1-2	TGTGCCAGCAGCTTAGAGGGGGGACAGAGGAAGAATGGCTACACCTTC	CASSLEGGQRKNGYTF
TRBV6-4	15	TRBD2	few	TRBJ2-1	TGTGCCAGCAGTGTTAGGCGGGAGAGCGGCAATGAGCAGTTCTTC	CASSVRRESGNEQFF
TRBV5-1	14	TRBD2	.	TRBJ2-3	TGCGCCACGGGTCTGGCTAGCGGGACAGATACGCAGTATTTT	CATGLASGTDTQYF
TRBV27	16	TRBD1	few	TRBJ1-1	TGTGCCAGCAGTCCTCCCCAGACAGGGATGAACACTGAAGCTTTCTTT	CASSPPQTGMNTEAFF
TRBV6-1	14	TRBD1	.	TRBJ2-7	TGTGCCAGCAGTTCGGGACAGGGTCTCTACGAGCAGTACTTC	CASSSGQGLYEQYF
TRBV6-5	13	.	.	TRBJ1-1	TGTGCCAGCAGACGAGGATTGAACACTGAAGCTTTCTTT	CASRRGLNTEAFF
TRBV19	14	.	.	TRBJ1-1	TGTGCCAGTATGACGGGACTGATAAACACTGAAGCTTTCTTT	CASMTGLINTEAFF
TRBV11-2	15	.	.	TRBJ1-3	TGTGCCAGCAGCCCCTGGACTGACTCTGGAAACACCATATATTTT	CASSPWTDSGNTIYF
TRBV5-1	14	TRBD2	.	TRBJ2-7	TGCGCCAGCAGCTTAAGACTAGCGGGAGACGAGCAGTACTTC	CASSLRLAGDEQYF
TRBV5-1	13	TRBD1	.	TRBJ2-5	TGCGCCAGCAGCGAAGGGGGCGCAGAGACCCAGTACTTC	CASSEGGAETQYF
TRBV6-1	20	TRBD1	once	TRBJ1-4	TGTGCCAGCAGTGCCGGGACAGGGGTAGGAGCAGCCGCGGCAGATGAAAAACTGTTTTTT	CASSAGTGVGAAAADEKLFF
TRBV29-1	13	TRBD1	.	TRBJ1-1	TGCAGCGGGGCGGGACAGGCTTACACTGAAGCTTTCTTT	CSGAGQAYTEAFF
TRBV5-1	14	.	few	TRBJ2-5	TGCGCCAGCAGCTATACAGGGCTGGGGGAGACCCAGTACTTC	CASSYTGLGETQYF
TRBV9	15	.	once	TRBJ2-2	TGTGCCAGCAGCGTAGCCCCCACAATAAGCGGGGAGCTGTTTTTT	CASSVAPTISGELFF
TRBV5-1	14	TRBD2	.	TRBJ2-7	TGCGCCAGCACTATGACTAGCGGCTCCTACGAGCAGTACTTC	CASTMTSGSYEQYF
TRBV11-2	15	.	few	TRBJ1-1	TGTGCCAGCAGCTTAGATCAAGAGGGAGTGACTGAAGCTTTCTTT	CASSLDQEGVTEAFF
TRBV19	13	.	.	TRBJ1-2	TGTGCCAGTAGTCCGACAGCCTACTATGGCTACACCTTC	CASSPTAYYGYTF
TRBV5-1	13	.	.	TRBJ1-2	TGCGCCAGCAGCTTGGCGGGGAGTTATGGCTACACCTTC	CASSLAGSYGYTF
TRBV9	17	TRBD2	.	TRBJ2-7	TGTGCCAGCAGCTCCGGGACTAGCGGGAGGGCCGCCGGGGAGCAGTACTTC	CASSSGTSGRAAGEQYF
TRBV29-1	15	TRBD2	.	TRBJ2-7	TGCAGCGTTGTCCCTTTCAAAGGGACTAGCAACGAGCAGTACTTC	CSVVPFKGTSNEQYF
TRBV30	13	.	.	TRBJ1-5	TGTGCCTGGGGGAGGCAGGGCGATCAGCCCCAGCATTTT	CAWGRQGDQPQHF